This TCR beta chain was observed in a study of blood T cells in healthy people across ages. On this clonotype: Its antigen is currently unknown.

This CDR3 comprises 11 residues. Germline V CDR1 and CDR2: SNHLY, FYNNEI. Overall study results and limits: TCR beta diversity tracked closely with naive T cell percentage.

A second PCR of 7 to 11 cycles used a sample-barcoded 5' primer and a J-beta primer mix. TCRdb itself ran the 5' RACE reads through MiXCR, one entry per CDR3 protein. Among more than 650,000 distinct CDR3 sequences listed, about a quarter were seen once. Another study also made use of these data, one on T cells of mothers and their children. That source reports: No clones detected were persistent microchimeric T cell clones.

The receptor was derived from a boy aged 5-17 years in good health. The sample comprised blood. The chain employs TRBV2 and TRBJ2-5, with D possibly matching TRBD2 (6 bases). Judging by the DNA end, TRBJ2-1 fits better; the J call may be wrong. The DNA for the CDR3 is TGTGCCAGCAGTGAGGAGGGTGAGCAGTTCTTC. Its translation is CASSEEGEQFF.